The 20 T cell receptor beta chains below all came from one sample that was sequenced in a study of T cell clonality in common variable immunodeficiency. Libraries were prepared by immunoSEQ multiplex PCR; TCRdb keeps only in-frame clonotypes and omits some of them. Observed are about 81,000 clones, no singletons, with the top ten taking around 0.8%. Sequencing used peripheral blood mononuclear cells. These receptors were obtained from a person aged 18 to 75 in good health.

This clone was counted ten times or more. The CDR3 end falls 3 residues outside the read, so it is completed with the germline J gene. The chain uses TRBV19 and TRBJ1-5; D unclear. There are 12 residues in the CDR3. V was clipped by 5 bases and J by 5 bases, with 7 bases between them. The V gene's germline CDR1 is LNHDA and CDR2 SQIVND (reference sequence). CDR3 DNA (partial): TGTGCCAGTAGTTATGTGTATCAGCCC. Protein: CASSYVYQP. The full CDR3 reads CASSYVYQPQHF.

This clone was detected many times. The CDR3 end lies 3 residues beyond the end of the read and is filled in from the germline J gene. The chain uses TRBV23-1 and TRBJ1-1; D unclear. TRBV23-1 is filed as an ORF, its function uncertain. The CDR3 is 15 residues long. V lost 10 bases to trimming and J lost 5 bases, with 23 bases between them. The CDR3 loop reads CATPKWKKGGTEAFF. The CDR3 bases that were read are TGCGCCACCCCCAAGTGGAAGAAGGGTGGAACTGAA.

This clone was picked up many times. The CDR3 end lies 3 residues beyond the end of the read and is filled in from the germline J gene. The rearrangement links TRBV19 to TRBJ2-3; 7 bases are a match to TRBD2. Germline V CDR1 and CDR2: LNHDA, SQIVND (reference sequence). V lost 5 bases to trimming and J lost 0 bases; unmatched junction nucleotides: 5. The CDR3 sequence is 15 residues long. CDR3 DNA, as far as it was read: TGTGCCAGTAGTTCCAGAGCGGGGAGCACAGATACG. Translation gives CASSSRAGSTDT. The whole CDR3 sequence reads CASSSRAGSTDTQYF. The full variable domain, in which reference TRBV19 and TRBJ2-3 provide the parts outside the CDR3, is DGGITQSPKYLFRKEGQNVTLSCEQNLNHDAMYWYRQDPGQGLRLIYYSQIVNDFQKGDIAEGYSVSREKKESFPLTVTSAQKNPTAFYLCASSSRAGSTDTQYFGPGTRLTVL.

This clone was seen repeatedly, ten times or more. The read comes to an end 3 residues before the CDR3 does, leaving the germline J gene to fill in the end. J is TRBJ2-5 and V is TRBV10-3; possibly TRBD1 for D (6 bases). The CDR3 length is 15 residues. The V end was cut by 5 bases, the J end by 2 bases, with 15 bases between. Germline loops: CDR1 ENHRY, CDR2 SYGVKD. The part of the CDR3 DNA that was read is TGTGCCATCAGTCCCTTTGACAGGACTCAAGAGACC. It specifies CAISPFDRTQET. The whole CDR3 reads CAISPFDRTQETQYF.

This clone occurred many times. The read halts 3 residues ahead of the CDR3 end, with the missing end drawn from the germline J gene. The rearrangement uses TRBV7-3 and TRBJ2-5; 8 nucleotides match TRBD2. Germline V gives CDR1 SGHTA, CDR2 FQGTGA. The J segment lost 7 bases and the V segment lost 2 bases, leaving 6 bases of the junction unmatched. This CDR3 contains 14 residues. The CDR3 loop is CASSLGTSGGTQYF. The sequenced CDR3 bases are TGTGCCAGCAGCTTAGGGACTAGTGGCGGGACC.

As to this clone: Read data end 3 residues before the CDR3 end; the end is taken from the germline J gene. The chain has TRBV18 and TRBJ2-7, with D possibly TRBD2 on 6 matching bases. There are 14 residues in the CDR3. The V and J ends lost 5 bases and 2 bases respectively, with 13 bases between them. CDR1 is KGHSH, CDR2 LQKENI, per germline. CDR3 bases read: TGTGCCAGCTCAGGCGGGGATTTTCCCTACGAG. This encodes CASSGGDFPYE. The CDR3 in full is CASSGGDFPYEQYF.

This clone has ten or more counts. The read ends 3 residues before the CDR3 terminus; that terminus is restored from the germline J gene. This chain connects TRBV19 to TRBJ1-1; TRBD1 is a possible D gene (5 bases). The V gene lost 0 bases and the J gene lost 3 bases, with 8 bases spanning the gap. This CDR3 region has 14 residues. Looked up from germline, CDR1 is LNHDA and CDR2 is SQIVND (reference sequence). The CDR3 DNA, read in part, is TGTGCCAGTAGTATAGACAGGGAGGACACTGAA. This translates into CASSIDREDTE. The entire CDR3 sequence reads CASSIDREDTEAFF.

This clone has at least ten counts. The read terminates 3 residues ahead of where the CDR3 ends, so the germline J gene completes it. V is TRBV5-4 and J is TRBJ2-3; D is perhaps TRBD2 (5 bases). Germline V gene data show CDR1 as SGHNT and CDR2 as YYREEE (reference sequence). V lost 4 bases, J lost 2 bases, and 11 bases lay in between. The CDR3 totals 14 residues. The CDR3 loop reads CASSPSGLTDTQYF. The part of the CDR3 DNA that was read is TGTGCCAGCAGCCCCTCTGGACTCACAGATACG.

This clone was counted many times. The DNA ends 3 residues before the CDR3 does, and the rest of the CDR3 is filled in from the germline J gene. The J gene is TRBJ2-3, the V gene TRBV7-2, with a weak D call TRBD2 (6 bases). The CDR3 covers 15 residues. The V end lost 1 base, the J end lost 2 bases, and 10 bases lay between the germline ends. Germline V CDR1 and CDR2: SGHTA, FQGNSA. CDR3 residues: CASSLGRGNTDTQYF. Partial CDR3 DNA: TGTGCCAGCAGCTTAGGACGGGGGAACACAGATACG.

This clone was found many times. The CDR3 is cut off 3 residues early in the read; its end comes from the germline J gene. The genes are TRBV19 and TRBJ1-2, with 7 bases lining up with TRBD1. The CDR3 has 14 residues. Per germline, CDR1 LNHDA and CDR2 SQIVND (reference sequence). The part of the CDR3 DNA that was read is TGTGCCAGTATTCAAACAGGGGCCACGGGAGGC. Protein: CASIQTGATGG. In full, the CDR3 is CASIQTGATGGYTF.

This clone has a count of ten or more. The CDR3 extends 3 residues past the end of the read, so its final part is completed from the germline J gene. V and J are TRBV6-2 or TRBV6-3 and TRBJ2-3, with TRBD2 identical over 7 bases. Germline V gene sequence: CDR1 MNHEY, CDR2 SVGEGT. The CDR3 covers 15 residues. With V trimmed by 5 bases and J by 4 bases, 9 bases remained unmatched. CDR3 DNA, as far as it was read: TGTGCCAGCAGTCACCCCCCAACTAGCGCAGATACG. Amino acid sequence: CASSHPPTSADT. The whole CDR3 is CASSHPPTSADTQYF.

This clone was seen many times. The read finishes 3 residues shy of the CDR3 end, and the germline J gene is used to complete it. The chain joins TRBV28 to TRBJ2-5; 11 bases are shared with TRBD2. The CDR3 length is 16 residues. Per the germline V gene, CDR1 is MDHEN and CDR2 is SYDVKM. V shed 2 bases, J shed 5 bases, and the junction held 7 bases outside the gene matches. The CDR3 bases that were read are TGTGCCAGCAGTTTAGCCCTAGCGGGAGGCGTGGAGACC. This translates into CASSLALAGGVET. The whole CDR3 reads CASSLALAGGVETQYF.

This clone was seen at least ten times. The read gets to within 3 residues of the CDR3 end, and the germline J gene fills in the rest. This chain connects TRBV6-1 to TRBJ2-2; tentatively, D is TRBD2 (6 bases). Germline CDR1 MNHNS, CDR2 SASEGT. The CDR3 runs 16 residues. Trimming shortened V by 4 bases and J by 2 bases, and 14 bases separated the two germline ends. CDR3 bases read: TGTGCCAGCAGTGTTGGGACTTCAATTAACACCGGGGAG. Encoded protein: CASSVGTSINTGE. The entire CDR3 protein is CASSVGTSINTGELFF.

A note on this clone: The junction and the germline gene differ at one end; a read error may be behind it. The CDR3 goes on 3 residues after the read ends, and that part is filled in from the germline J gene. V usage is TRBV7-7 and J usage is TRBJ2-5, with 10 nucleotides matching TRBD2. CDR3 length equals 15 residues. CDR1 and CDR2 from the germline V gene are SSHAT and FNYEAQ (reference sequence). The CDR3 sequence is CASSPTSGLGGTQYF. Incomplete CDR3 DNA: TGTGCTAGCAGCCCGACTAGCGGGTTAGGGGGGACC.

The sample holds many counts of this clone. Incomplete CDR3 DNA: TGCAGCGTTGAGGGACAGGGTAGCTCGCTC. This translates into CSVEGQGSSL. In full, the CDR3 is CSVEGQGSSLYTF. The V call is TRBV29-1, the J call TRBJ1-2; 9 bases agree with TRBD1. The read ends 3 residues early relative to the CDR3; the germline J gene fills the gap. Looked up from germline, CDR1 is SQVTM and CDR2 is ANQGSEA. The CDR3 loop spans 13 amino acids.

This clone was observed many times. Read data end 3 residues before the CDR3 end; the end is taken from the germline J gene. The V and J genes are TRBV6-2 or TRBV6-3 and TRBJ1-4, with D tentatively TRBD1 (6 bases). CDR3 length: 13 residues. Germline values: CDR1 MNHEY, CDR2 SVGEGT. The CDR3 loop reads CASSPGQLGELFF. The CDR3 DNA, read in part, is TGTGCCAGCAGTCCCGGACAGTTGGGGGAA.

This clone was picked up many times. The CDR3 end is not reached by the read, which stops 3 residues before it; the germline J gene fills it in. The chain has TRBV18 and TRBJ2-7, with 7 bases fitting TRBD1. This CDR3 spans 16 amino acids. Unmatched junction bases numbered 12, after V lost 3 bases and J lost 4 bases. CDR1 and CDR2 (germline): KGHSH, LQKENI. The sequenced part of the CDR3 DNA is TGTGCCAGCTCACCCTTGACAGGGCTGGGGGATTACGAG. Translation: CASSPLTGLGDYE. The whole CDR3 sequence is CASSPLTGLGDYEQYF.

This clone was seen ten or more times. The read comes to an end 3 residues before the CDR3 does, leaving the germline J gene to fill in the end. This sequence joins TRBV9 and TRBJ2-5; 7 bases match TRBD1. The CDR3 is 16 amino acids. Germline V lookup: CDR1 SGDLS, CDR2 YYNGEE. Trimming removed 1 base from V and 0 bases from J; junction bases left unmatched: 6. The covered CDR3 bases are TGTGCCAGCAGCGTACTAGACAGGGCGTACCAAGAGACC. Translated, it gives CASSVLDRAYQET. The whole CDR3 protein reads CASSVLDRAYQETQYF.

Ten or more counts support this clone. Coverage ceases 3 residues before the CDR3 finishes, and the germline J gene fills in the end. The V gene is TRBV20-1, the J gene TRBJ2-7; D might be TRBD1 (6 bases). Germline values: CDR1 DFQATT, CDR2 SNEGSKA (reference sequence). The CDR3 has 12 residues. The V and J ends lost 4 bases and 2 bases respectively, with 9 bases between them. CDR3 region: CSATPGAYEQYF. CDR3 DNA (partial): TGCAGTGCTACGCCAGGGGCCTACGAG.

This clone was seen ten or more times. The read ends 3 residues early relative to the CDR3; the germline J gene fills the gap. The genes are TRBV28 and TRBJ2-4; no definite D call. Germline-derived CDR1 and CDR2 are MDHEN and SYDVKM. CDR3 length equals 10 residues. Trimming shortened V by 7 bases and J by 9 bases, and 7 bases separated the two germline ends. Incomplete CDR3 DNA: TGTGCCAGCAAAAGCGTCATT. This gives the protein CASKSVI. The entire CDR3 is CASKSVIQYF.